Below, 18 T cell receptor beta chains from the same sample are listed, as sequenced in a study of OX40 agonist ivuxolimab in advanced cancers. Repertoires were generated with immunoSEQ multiplex PCR, while TCRdb's copy carries only in-frame clones and drops some. The table records about 50,000 clones, approximately 95% of them present only once. Sequenced material: CD4+ or CD8+ T cells sorted from blood, taken in a trial of the OX40 agonist ivuxolimab. These receptors came from an adult with an advanced solid tumor such as melanoma, head and neck, liver or kidney cancer.

A single count supports this clone. V usage is TRBV5-4 and J usage is TRBJ2-2; weak D call: TRBD2 (6 bases). The ends were cut back, 2 bases at V and 7 bases at J, with 18 bases in the middle. CDR3 size: 16 residues. The germline V gene encodes CDR1 SGHNT and CDR2 YYREEE (reference sequence). CDR3 nucleotide sequence: TGTGCCAGCAGCTTTTCAATTGAATGGGGGGTCGGGGAGCTGTTTTTT. It specifies CASSFSIEWGVGELFF.

This clone was counted a single time. The chain recombines TRBV2 with TRBJ2-1; 10 bases are a match to TRBD2. Germline assignment: CDR1 SNHLY and CDR2 FYNNEI. V lost 5 bases and J lost 1; bases outside the gene matches: 11. The CDR3 runs to 18 residues. CDR3 in DNA: TGTGCCAGCAGTCCGGGGGCGAAGCGGGAGGGTTCCTACAATGAGCAGTTCTTC. Translation gives CASSPGAKREGSYNEQFF.

V and J are TRBV27 and TRBJ2-7, with D perhaps TRBD2 (6 bases). Per germline, CDR1 MNHEY and CDR2 SMNVEV (reference sequence). This CDR3 spans 18 amino acids. V dropped 3 bases and J dropped 2 bases, with 23 bases sitting between them. Here the CDR3 reads CASSFYSARETGAYEQYF. The DNA for the CDR3 is TGTGCCAGCAGTTTTTACTCGGCGCGGGAAACCGGGGCCTACGAGCAGTACTTC.

This chain joins TRBV9 and TRBJ2-7, with a weak D call TRBD2 (7 bases). V was clipped by 0 bases and J by 6 bases, with 10 bases between them. The CDR3 contains 13 residues. Germline CDR1 is SGDLS and CDR2 is YYNGEE. The chain's CDR3 is CASSVAGEGEQYF. DNA of the CDR3: TGTGCCAGCAGCGTAGCAGGGGAGGGCGAGCAGTACTTC. Full variable domain (outside the CDR3, taken from reference TRBV9 and TRBJ2-7): DSGVTQTPKHLITATGQRVTLRCSPRSGDLSVYWYQQSLDQGLQFLIQYYNGEERAKGNILERFSAQQFPDLHSELNLSSLELGDSALYFCASSVAGEGEQYFGPGTRLTVT.

The gene calls are TRBV6-5 and TRBJ1-2, with D perhaps TRBD1 (5 bases). CDR3 length: 16 amino acids. Trimming cost V 4 bases and J 4 bases, with 19 bases left between them. The V gene's germline CDR1 is MNHEY and CDR2 SVGAGI. The CDR3 loop reads CASSSQGWGRSYGYTF. The CDR3 nucleotides read TGTGCCAGCAGTTCCCAGGGATGGGGTCGGAGCTATGGCTACACCTTC.

The chain links TRBV28 to TRBJ1-2, with 7 bases that match TRBD1. The CDR3 spans 14 residues. In germline, CDR1 is MDHEN, CDR2 SYDVKM. V shed 1 base and J 4 bases; nucleotides not matched to a gene: 3. CDR3 region: CASSLFGTAYGYTF. In DNA form, the CDR3 reads TGTGCCAGCAGTTTATTCGGGACAGCCTATGGCTACACCTTC.

The gene calls are TRBV19 and TRBJ2-3, with 8 bases identical to TRBD2. Germline CDR1 and CDR2: LNHDA and SQIVND (reference sequence). Trimming took 5 bases from V and 4 from J; bases not matched to a gene: 8. This CDR3 is 15 amino acids long. CDR3 in DNA: TGTGCCAGTAGTGGGGGACTAGGTAGTCCAGATACGCAGTATTTT. Translating it yields CASSGGLGSPDTQYF.

This chain uses TRBV14 with TRBJ2-7, with D hard to call. The germline V gene has CDR1 SGHDN and CDR2 FVKESK. This CDR3 has 14 amino acids. V lost 4 bases, J lost 2 bases, and 12 bases lay in between. The CDR3 DNA follows: TGTGCCAGCAGCCCCCTAGTTGGGGCCTACGAGCAGTACTTC. Its translation: CASSPLVGAYEQYF.

J is TRBJ2-1 and V is TRBV6-5; D is undetermined. Germline V gene lookup returns CDR1 MNHEY and CDR2 SVGAGI. The CDR3 is 15 residues long. V shed 6 bases and J shed 0 bases, with 12 bases lying between them. CDR3 nucleotides: TGTGCCAGCAGACCTATCGTTGGCTCCTACAATGAGCAGTTCTTC. This gives the protein CASRPIVGSYNEQFF.

V usage is TRBV19 and J usage is TRBJ2-1; possible D gene TRBD1, 6 bases. Germline lookup yields CDR1 LNHDA and CDR2 SQIVND (reference sequence). CDR3 length: 16 residues. V was trimmed by 1 base and J by 6 bases, leaving 16 bases between them. The CDR3 sequence is CASSIGRDTTLNEQFF. CDR3 coding DNA: TGTGCCAGTAGTATAGGCCGGGACACGACCCTCAATGAGCAGTTCTTC.

V and J are TRBV9 and TRBJ2-1; possibly TRBD2 for D (6 bases). The germline CDR1 and CDR2 sequences are SGDLS and YYNGEE. This CDR3 is 15 amino acids long. V lost 3 bases, J lost 4 bases, and 14 bases lay in between. CDR3 loop: CASSAGRTKYNEQFF. Written as DNA, the CDR3 is TGTGCCAGCAGCGCTGGGAGGACCAAGTACAATGAGCAGTTCTTC.

The chain is built from TRBV9 and TRBJ2-1; 8 nucleotides align to TRBD2. This CDR3 contains 13 residues. The germline V gene encodes CDR1 SGDLS and CDR2 YYNGEE. The J segment lost 10 bases and the V segment lost 3 bases, leaving 6 bases of the junction unmatched. The CDR3 is CASSAGTREEQFF. The CDR3 DNA reads TGTGCCAGCAGCGCCGGGACTAGGGAGGAGCAGTTCTTC.

The chain uses TRBV28 and TRBJ2-7; possible D gene TRBD1, 6 bases. Germline CDR1 is MDHEN and CDR2 is SYDVKM. The CDR3 is made up of 15 amino acids. V lost 5 bases and J 1 base, leaving 15 bases between the germline ends. CDR3 in DNA: TGTGCCAGCAGTCTGGGGGCCACCTTTTCCTACGAGCAGTACTTC. Translation gives CASSLGATFSYEQYF.

This chain connects TRBV19 to TRBJ1-2; no clear D. The ends were cut back, 4 bases at V and 1 base at J, with 10 bases in the middle. The CDR3 length is 14 residues. The germline V gene has CDR1 LNHDA and CDR2 SQIVND (reference sequence). The chain's CDR3 is CASSTLGVNYGYTF. CDR3 DNA: TGTGCCAGTAGTACCCTTGGGGTTAACTATGGCTACACCTTC.

The rearrangement uses TRBV4-3 and TRBJ2-3; D uncertain. CDR1 LGHNA and CDR2 YSLEER come from the germline V gene. There are 14 residues in the CDR3. Trimming took 0 bases from V and 5 from J, leaving 9 bases between them. This CDR3 reads CASSQDMAGDTQYF. Here the CDR3 DNA reads TGCGCCAGCAGCCAAGATATGGCTGGAGATACGCAGTATTTT.

The V and J genes are TRBV19 and TRBJ2-7, with 7 bases lining up with TRBD2. Germline values: CDR1 LNHDA, CDR2 SQIVND (reference sequence). Germline trimming cut 5 bases from V and 2 bases from J; bases unmatched to any gene: 12. The CDR3 length is 16 residues. The chain's CDR3 is CASSSGGERRTYEQYF. CDR3 in DNA: TGTGCCAGTAGTTCTGGGGGGGAGCGGCGCACCTACGAGCAGTACTTC.

The V call is TRBV28, the J call TRBJ2-7; a weak D match, TRBD2 (6 bases). The CDR3 loop spans 17 amino acids. Between the trimmed V and J ends, which lost 2 bases and 4 bases, there was a span of 21 bases. CDR1 is MDHEN, CDR2 SYDVKM, per germline. CDR3 in amino acids: CASSLGVGLASVYEQYF. The CDR3, as DNA: TGTGCCAGCAGTTTAGGTGTCGGCCTAGCGTCGGTTTACGAGCAGTACTTC.

The chain combines TRBV5-1 with TRBJ2-1; 8 bases are a match to TRBD1. V shed 2 bases, J shed 8 bases, and the junction held 6 bases outside the gene matches. There are 14 residues in the CDR3. CDR1 is SGHRS and CDR2 is YFSETQ in the germline V gene. CDR3 region: CASSFETGADEQFF. CDR3 coding DNA: TGCGCCAGCAGCTTCGAGACAGGGGCGGATGAGCAGTTCTTC.